The clone carrying this T cell receptor beta chain was seen a handful of times. Its antigen remains unknown. This sample was taken from a study of post-analysis software for immune sequencing data. Study overall: Both relapsing-remitting and secondary progressive multiple sclerosis featured among the disease courses, as did progressive-relapsing multiple sclerosis.

Unique molecular identifiers were present in the TCR beta cDNA libraries. Starting from about 0.94 to 9.7 million T cells, the study yielded 450,000 to 500,000 cDNA molecules. Each CDR3 protein gets one entry after TCRdb re-called the PCR reads with MiXCR. The data show over 150,000 distinct CDR3 sequences, around 28% seen once. CDR1 KGHSH and CDR2 LQKENI come from the germline V gene. With V trimmed by 0 bases and J by 7 bases, 10 bases remained unmatched. The CDR3 consists of 17 residues. Study-wide points: Samples from one preparation batch, clustered by F measure, grouped strongly together. Roughly 5 TRBV segments, including TRBV5-6, TRBV5-1 and TRBV20-1, were more frequent in patients than controls. Patients with multiple sclerosis recorded significantly lower normalized Chao1 diversity than controls, the study found.

This sequence originates from a girl between 5 and 17 years old with multiple sclerosis. The sequencing input was blood. The chain has TRBV18 and TRBJ2-1, with 9 bases fitting TRBD1. As DNA, the CDR3 is TGTGCCAGCTCACCACCGATAGGACAGGGGAATTGGAATGAGCAGTTCTTC. It is translated as CASSPPIGQGNWNEQFF.